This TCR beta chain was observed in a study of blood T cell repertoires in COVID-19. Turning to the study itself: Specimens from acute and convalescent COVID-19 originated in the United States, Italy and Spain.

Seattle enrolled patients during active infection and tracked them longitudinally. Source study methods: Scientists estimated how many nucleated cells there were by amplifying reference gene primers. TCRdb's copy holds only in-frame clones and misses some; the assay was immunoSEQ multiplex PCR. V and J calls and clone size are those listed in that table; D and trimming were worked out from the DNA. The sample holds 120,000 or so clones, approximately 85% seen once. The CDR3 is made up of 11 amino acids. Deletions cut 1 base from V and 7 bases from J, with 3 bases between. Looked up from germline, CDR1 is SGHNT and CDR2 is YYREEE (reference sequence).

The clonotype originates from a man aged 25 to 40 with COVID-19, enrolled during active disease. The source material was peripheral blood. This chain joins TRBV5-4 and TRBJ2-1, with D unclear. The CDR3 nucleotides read TGTGCCAGCAGCTTGATAAATGAGCAGTTCTTC. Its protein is CASSLINEQFF.